This T cell receptor beta chain was sequenced for a study of T cell responses to AZD1222 COVID-19 vaccine. Per the germline V gene, CDR1 is MNHEY and CDR2 is SMNVEV (reference sequence). The germline V and J ends were trimmed by 5 bases and 4 bases, with 17 bases remaining between them. This CDR3 contains 15 residues. Assay: immunoSEQ multiplex PCR; the TCRdb copy retains only in-frame clones and omits some. In the table there are over 130,000 clones, 85% to 90% of which are singletons. The sequencing here drew on peripheral blood, taken 28 days after the second AZD1222 dose. The rearrangement joins TRBV27 to TRBJ1-1; TRBD1 might be the D (6 bases). This receptor was identified in an adult who received the AZD1222 COVID-19 vaccine. CDR3 in DNA: TGTGCCAGCAGTCAGGGCCGGGGGCTGGCCACTGAAGCTTTCTTT. Protein product: CASSQGRGLATEAFF.